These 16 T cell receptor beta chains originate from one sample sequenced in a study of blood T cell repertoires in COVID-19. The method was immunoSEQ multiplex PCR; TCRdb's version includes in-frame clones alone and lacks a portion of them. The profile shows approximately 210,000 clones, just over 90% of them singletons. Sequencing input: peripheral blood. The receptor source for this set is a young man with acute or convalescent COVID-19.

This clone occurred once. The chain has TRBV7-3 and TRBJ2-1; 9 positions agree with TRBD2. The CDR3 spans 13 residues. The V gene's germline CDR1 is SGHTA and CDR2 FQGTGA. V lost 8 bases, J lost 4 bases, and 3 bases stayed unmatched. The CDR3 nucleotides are TGTGCCAGCGGCCTAGCGGGGTACAATGAGCAGTTCTTC. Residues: CASGLAGYNEQFF.

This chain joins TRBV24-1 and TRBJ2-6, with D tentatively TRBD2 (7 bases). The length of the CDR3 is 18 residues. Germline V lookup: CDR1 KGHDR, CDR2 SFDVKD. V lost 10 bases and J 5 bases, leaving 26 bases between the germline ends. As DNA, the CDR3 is TGTGCCACTCTGCTTCGGGGGGCCGCCCCTGGTAGGGCCAACGTCCTGACTTTC. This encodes CATLLRGAAPGRANVLTF.

CDR3 in DNA: TGTGCCAGCAGCTTACTAGACGGCAATGAGCAGTTCTTC. It specifies CASSLLDGNEQFF. This sequence joins TRBV9 and TRBJ2-1, with D tentatively TRBD2 (5 bases). The CDR3 loop spans 13 amino acids. V lost 4 bases and J 6 bases, leaving 11 bases between the germline ends. Germline V CDR1 and CDR2: SGDLS, YYNGEE.

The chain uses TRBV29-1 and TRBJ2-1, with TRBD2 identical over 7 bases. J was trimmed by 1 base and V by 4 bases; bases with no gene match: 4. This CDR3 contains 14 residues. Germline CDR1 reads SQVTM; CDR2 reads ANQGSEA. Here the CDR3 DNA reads TGCAGCGTTGCCCGGGGGGAGTCCTACAATGAGCAGTTCTTC. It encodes CSVARGESYNEQFF.

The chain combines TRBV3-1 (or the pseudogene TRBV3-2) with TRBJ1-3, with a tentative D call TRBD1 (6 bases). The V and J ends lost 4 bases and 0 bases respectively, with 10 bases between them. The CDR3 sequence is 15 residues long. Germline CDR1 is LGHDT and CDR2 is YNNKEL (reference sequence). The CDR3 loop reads CASSPGTNSGNTIYF. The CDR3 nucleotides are TGTGCCAGCAGCCCAGGGACAAACTCTGGAAACACCATATATTTT.

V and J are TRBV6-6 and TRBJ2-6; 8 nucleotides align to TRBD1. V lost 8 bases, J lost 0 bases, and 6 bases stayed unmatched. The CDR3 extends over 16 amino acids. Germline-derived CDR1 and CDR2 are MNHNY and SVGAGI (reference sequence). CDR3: CASGDRGLSGANVLTF. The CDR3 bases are TGTGCCAGCGGAGACAGGGGCCTCTCTGGGGCCAACGTCCTGACTTTC.

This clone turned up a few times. The CDR3 sequence: CASRAEGGASNEQFF. CDR3 nucleotide sequence: TGTGCCAGCAGGGCTGAGGGGGGGGCATCTAATGAGCAGTTCTTC. The chain couples TRBV6-4 to TRBJ2-1, with D perhaps TRBD2 (7 bases). The CDR3 is 15 residues long. CDR1 MRHNA and CDR2 SNTAGT come from the germline V gene. The ends were cut back, 6 bases at V and 7 bases at J, with 19 bases in the middle.

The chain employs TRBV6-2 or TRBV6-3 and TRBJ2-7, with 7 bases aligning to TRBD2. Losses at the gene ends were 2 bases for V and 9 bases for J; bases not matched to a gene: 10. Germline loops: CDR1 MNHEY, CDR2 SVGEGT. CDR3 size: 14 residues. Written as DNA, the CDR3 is TGTGCCAGCAGTTACCTGCAGGCGGGAGAACGGCAGTACTTC. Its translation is CASSYLQAGERQYF.

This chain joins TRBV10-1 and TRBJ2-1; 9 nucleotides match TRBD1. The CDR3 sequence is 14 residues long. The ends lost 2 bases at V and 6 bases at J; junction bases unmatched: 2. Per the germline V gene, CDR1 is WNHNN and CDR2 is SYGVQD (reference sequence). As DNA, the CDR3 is TGCGCCAGCAGTGAGACGACAGGGGGCAATGAGCAGTTCTTC. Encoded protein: CASSETTGGNEQFF.

DNA for the CDR3: TGTGCCAGTAGTAGGTCCAGGGGAAAGAGTGGCTACACCTTC. This encodes CASSRSRGKSGYTF. The chain is built from TRBV19 and TRBJ1-2, with D maybe TRBD1 (6 bases). Trimming left V 4 bases short and J 7 bases short, with 16 bases between. The germline V gene encodes CDR1 LNHDA and CDR2 SQIVND (reference sequence). The CDR3 has 14 residues.

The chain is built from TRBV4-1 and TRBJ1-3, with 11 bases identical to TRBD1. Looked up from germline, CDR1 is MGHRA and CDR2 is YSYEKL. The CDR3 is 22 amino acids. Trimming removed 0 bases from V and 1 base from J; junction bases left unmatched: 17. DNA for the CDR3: TGCGCCAGCAGCCAAGAAGGCCTCAGGACAGGGGGCCTACGGTCTTCTGGAAACACCATATATTTT. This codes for CASSQEGLRTGGLRSSGNTIYF.

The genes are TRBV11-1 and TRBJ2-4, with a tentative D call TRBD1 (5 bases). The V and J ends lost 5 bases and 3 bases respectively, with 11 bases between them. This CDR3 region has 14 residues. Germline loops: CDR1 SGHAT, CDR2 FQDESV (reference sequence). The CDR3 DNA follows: TGTGCCAGCAGCCCGGACATTGGCAAAAACATTCAGTACTTC. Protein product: CASSPDIGKNIQYF.

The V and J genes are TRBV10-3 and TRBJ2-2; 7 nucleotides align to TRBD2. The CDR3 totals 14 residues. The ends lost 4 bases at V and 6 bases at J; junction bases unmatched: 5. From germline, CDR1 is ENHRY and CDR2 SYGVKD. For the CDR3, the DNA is TGTGCCATCAGTGGGATAGGGAGGGCCGGGGAGCTGTTTTTT. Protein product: CAISGIGRAGELFF.

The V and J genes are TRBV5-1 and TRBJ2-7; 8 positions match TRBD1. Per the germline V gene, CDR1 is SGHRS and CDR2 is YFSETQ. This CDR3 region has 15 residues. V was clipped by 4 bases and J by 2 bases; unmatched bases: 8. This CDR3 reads CASSPGQVMPYEQYF. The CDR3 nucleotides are TGCGCCAGCAGCCCGGGACAGGTCATGCCCTACGAGCAGTACTTC.

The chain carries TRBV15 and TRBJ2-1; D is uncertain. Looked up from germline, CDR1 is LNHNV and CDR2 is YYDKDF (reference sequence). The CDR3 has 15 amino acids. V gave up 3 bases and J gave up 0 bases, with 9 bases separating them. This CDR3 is CATSRVQSSYNEQFF. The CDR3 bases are TGTGCCACCAGCAGGGTACAGAGCTCCTACAATGAGCAGTTCTTC.

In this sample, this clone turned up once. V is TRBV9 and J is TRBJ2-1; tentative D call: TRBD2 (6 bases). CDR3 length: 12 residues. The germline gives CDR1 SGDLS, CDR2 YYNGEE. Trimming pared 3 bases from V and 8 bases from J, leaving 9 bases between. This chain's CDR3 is CASSGRRDEQFF. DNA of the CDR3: TGTGCCAGCAGCGGGAGGAGGGATGAGCAGTTCTTC.